This is a list of T cell receptor beta chains from one sample in a study of post-analysis software for immune sequencing data. TCRdb called the PCR reads again in MiXCR, with one record for every CDR3 protein. The sample records roughly 870,000 distinct CDR3 sequences, under 70% being singletons. Sequencing was done on a sample of blood. The receptors were gathered from a girl between 5 and 17 years old with multiple sclerosis. The CDR3 runs from the conserved cysteine through the conserved F or W. Fields, in order: CDR3 DNA, CDR3 protein, J gene, D gene, clone size, V gene. D genes are given only for firm matches. Size is stated for part of the rows, as once, few or many counts, or as a class when the clone is expanded.

DNA: TGCAGCGTTGAACGGGGGGCCTACAATGAGCAGTTCTTC
CDR3: CSVERGAYNEQFF
J: TRBJ2-1
D: TRBD2
size: .
V: TRBV29-1

DNA: TGCGCCAGCAGCTTGGATCCAGGACAGGAGTTCCAAGAGACCCAGTACTTC
CDR3: CASSLDPGQEFQETQYF
J: TRBJ2-5
D: TRBD1
size: .
V: TRBV5-1

DNA: TGTGCCAGCAGCTTATATCGAGTGGGACAGGGTTTCGAGCAGTACTTC
CDR3: CASSLYRVGQGFEQYF
J: TRBJ2-7
D: TRBD1
size: .
V: TRBV7-9

DNA: TGTGCCAGCAGTGGGGGCTTGCCACCCCTCCACTTT
CDR3: CASSGGLPPLHF
J: TRBJ1-6
D: .
size: once
V: TRBV12-3/TRBV12-4

DNA: TGTGCCGTAGACCGGGACTATTCCTACAATGAGCAGTTCTTC
CDR3: CAVDRDYSYNEQFF
J: TRBJ2-1
D: TRBD2
size: .
V: TRBV6-4

DNA: TGTGCCAGCAGCAAATGGTGGGGATTCGGAGGGGCCAGCTACGAGCAGTACTTC
CDR3: CASSKWWGFGGASYEQYF
J: TRBJ2-7
D: .
size: .
V: TRBV28

DNA: TGTGCCACCAGCAGAGAGCGGAACCTTAATTCACCCCTCCACTTT
CDR3: CATSRERNLNSPLHF
J: TRBJ1-6
D: .
size: .
V: TRBV15

DNA: TGTGCCAGCAGTATTACCGCAGCAGCGGGGGCGCGGTATGGCTACACCTTC
CDR3: CASSITAAAGARYGYTF
J: TRBJ1-2
D: .
size: few
V: TRBV6-5

DNA: TGTGCCAGCAGCCCGAGTAGCGGGAGATCTTCCTACGAGCAGTACTTC
CDR3: CASSPSSGRSSYEQYF
J: TRBJ2-7
D: TRBD2
size: .
V: TRBV12-3/TRBV12-4

DNA: TGCGCCAGCAGCCAGACAGGGAGCACCTACAATGAGCAGTTCTTC
CDR3: CASSQTGSTYNEQFF
J: TRBJ2-1
D: TRBD1
size: .
V: TRBV5-1

DNA: TGTGCCAGCAGTGAGGACGGCTACTCTGGGGCCAACGTCCTGACTTTC
CDR3: CASSEDGYSGANVLTF
J: TRBJ2-6
D: .
size: .
V: TRBV2

DNA: TGCAGTGTAACGGCGGCGGGAGGCGACGAGCAGTACTTC
CDR3: CSVTAAGGDEQYF
J: TRBJ2-7
D: TRBD2
size: .
V: TRBV20-1

DNA: TGCGCCAGCAGCTTCGGACTAGCGGGAGCCTACAATGAGCAGTTCTTC
CDR3: CASSFGLAGAYNEQFF
J: TRBJ2-1
D: TRBD2
size: few
V: TRBV5-1

DNA: TGCAGTGCTCAACAACCTACGGGACTGGGGAAAAACATTCAGTACTTC
CDR3: CSAQQPTGLGKNIQYF
J: TRBJ2-4
D: .
size: .
V: TRBV20-1

DNA: TGTGCCAGCAGTGAACTCACAGGACTCTATGGCTACACCTTC
CDR3: CASSELTGLYGYTF
J: TRBJ1-2
D: .
size: .
V: TRBV25-1

DNA: TGTGCTAGTGGTTTGGTACTCCGGGAGGACGAGCAGTACTTC
CDR3: CASGLVLREDEQYF
J: TRBJ2-7
D: TRBD2
size: once
V: TRBV12-5

DNA: TGTGCCACCGGGTCTCCTCCCCCGGATACGCAGTATTTT
CDR3: CATGSPPPDTQYF
J: TRBJ2-3
D: .
size: .
V: TRBV15

DNA: TGTGCCAGCAGTTATTTTTCGGGACAGGGTGTTCCTGGGGCCAACGTCCTGACTTTC
CDR3: CASSYFSGQGVPGANVLTF
J: TRBJ2-6
D: TRBD1
size: .
V: TRBV6-5

DNA: TGTGCCAGCAGTCCCGGGGGGCCTAGCGGGAGTTTTGGCACCGGGGAGCTGTTTTTT
CDR3: CASSPGGPSGSFGTGELFF
J: TRBJ2-2
D: TRBD2
size: .
V: TRBV28

DNA: TGCAGTGCTAGACCCCTAGCGGGAGGGGACGAGCAGTACTTC
CDR3: CSARPLAGGDEQYF
J: TRBJ2-7
D: TRBD2
size: .
V: TRBV20-1

DNA: TGTGCCAGCACTACTTCGACTCCCGGCGGAGCGCAGTATTTT
CDR3: CASTTSTPGGAQYF
J: TRBJ2-3
D: .
size: .
V: TRBV12-3/TRBV12-4

DNA: TGTGCCAGCAGTTCACAGGGACAGCCTGCTAACTATGGCTACACCTTC
CDR3: CASSSQGQPANYGYTF
J: TRBJ1-2
D: TRBD1
size: .
V: TRBV6-5

DNA: TGCGCCAGCAGCTCGTCCGGGTTCGACCACGAGCAGTACTTC
CDR3: CASSSSGFDHEQYF
J: TRBJ2-7
D: .
size: .
V: TRBV5-1

DNA: TGTGCCAGCAGCTTAGGCAGGGCCTATGGCTACACCTTC
CDR3: CASSLGRAYGYTF
J: TRBJ1-2
D: .
size: few
V: TRBV7-9

DNA: TGTGCCAGCAGTCGCCCTGGGGCAGGGGGCGAGCAGTACTTC
CDR3: CASSRPGAGGEQYF
J: TRBJ2-7
D: TRBD1
size: .
V: TRBV7-2

DNA: TGTGCCAGCAGCTTAGGCCCTGCAGGGCTGAGCGGCGAGCAGTACTTC
CDR3: CASSLGPAGLSGEQYF
J: TRBJ2-7
D: .
size: .
V: TRBV7-9

DNA: TGTGCCAGCAGTTTAGCGCAGACTAGGGCTCTTCGGGAGCAGTTCTTC
CDR3: CASSLAQTRALREQFF
J: TRBJ2-1
D: .
size: few
V: TRBV12-3/TRBV12-4

DNA: TGTGCCAGCAGCCGAACCGGGACAGGGTACTATGGCTACACCTTC
CDR3: CASSRTGTGYYGYTF
J: TRBJ1-2
D: TRBD1
size: .
V: TRBV3-1

DNA: TGCGCCAGCAGCTTGAGTACAGGGACCCACTACGAGCAGTACTTC
CDR3: CASSLSTGTHYEQYF
J: TRBJ2-7
D: .
size: .
V: TRBV5-1

DNA: TGCAGCGTTGAATCAATAGGGGGTGGCGTTCAGTACTTC
CDR3: CSVESIGGGVQYF
J: TRBJ2-4
D: .
size: .
V: TRBV29-1

DNA: TGTGCCAGCAGCCAAGTATCGGGAGTGAGGGAGCAGTACTTC
CDR3: CASSQVSGVREQYF
J: TRBJ2-7
D: .
size: few
V: TRBV3-1

DNA: TGCGCCAGCAGTTCGTACGACAGCCCCTACGAGCAGTACTTC
CDR3: CASSSYDSPYEQYF
J: TRBJ2-7
D: .
size: .
V: TRBV5-1

DNA: TGTGCCAGCAGCCAAGACCTGAGTTTGAGCGGCTACACCTTC
CDR3: CASSQDLSLSGYTF
J: TRBJ1-2
D: .
size: .
V: TRBV14

DNA: TGTGCCAGCAGTTTGGACCGGGGAAACCACGAGCAGTACTTC
CDR3: CASSLDRGNHEQYF
J: TRBJ2-7
D: .
size: once
V: TRBV12-3/TRBV12-4

DNA: TGTGCCAGCAGTCTCCCGGGACAGGGTGTGAAGCAGTACTTC
CDR3: CASSLPGQGVKQYF
J: TRBJ2-5
D: TRBD1
size: .
V: TRBV12-3/TRBV12-4

DNA: TGTGCCAGCAGCTTAATTAGCCTAGACGAGCAGTACTTC
CDR3: CASSLISLDEQYF
J: TRBJ2-7
D: .
size: .
V: TRBV7-2

DNA: TGCGCCAGCAGCCAAGATTCGACAGGGAGGGGTCAGCCCCAGCATTTT
CDR3: CASSQDSTGRGQPQHF
J: TRBJ1-5
D: TRBD1
size: few
V: TRBV4-1

DNA: TGTGCCAGCACCCCAAGGACTAGCGGGAGTGCCAAAAACATTCAGTACTTC
CDR3: CASTPRTSGSAKNIQYF
J: TRBJ2-4
D: TRBD2
size: .
V: TRBV6-9

DNA: TGCAGTGCGGACAGGGGTTATCGCGAGCAGTACTTC
CDR3: CSADRGYREQYF
J: TRBJ2-7
D: TRBD1
size: .
V: TRBV20-1

DNA: TGTGCCAGCAGCCAAGGGCCGTCTGAAGCTTTCTTT
CDR3: CASSQGPSEAFF
J: TRBJ1-1
D: .
size: .
V: TRBV14

DNA: TGTGCCAGCAATCCTCGGACCGACCGCTCCCAGCATTTT
CDR3: CASNPRTDRSQHF
J: TRBJ1-5
D: .
size: few
V: TRBV6-1

DNA: TGTGCCAGCAGCTTATTACTAGCGGGAGCAATTACCTACGAGCAGTACTTC
CDR3: CASSLLLAGAITYEQYF
J: TRBJ2-7
D: TRBD2
size: .
V: TRBV7-6

DNA: TGTGCCAGCAGCTTGGACTCCTCCCACAGGGGCTGGACCGGGGAGCTGTTTTTT
CDR3: CASSLDSSHRGWTGELFF
J: TRBJ2-2
D: TRBD1
size: .
V: TRBV5-5

DNA: TGCAGTGCTAGAGCCCCCCAAGAGACCCAGTACTTC
CDR3: CSARAPQETQYF
J: TRBJ2-5
D: .
size: few
V: TRBV20-1

DNA: TGTGCCAGCAGCCCGAGGGGGCGACTTGGCAATCAGCCCCAGCATTTT
CDR3: CASSPRGRLGNQPQHF
J: TRBJ1-5
D: TRBD1
size: .
V: TRBV6-5

DNA: TGTGCCAGTAGCTTAGAAGCGGGTGTGGAGACCCAGTACTTC
CDR3: CASSLEAGVETQYF
J: TRBJ2-5
D: .
size: few
V: TRBV7-6

DNA: TGTGCCACCGGGGAAGGAGGTGCGGACGAGCAGTTCTTC
CDR3: CATGEGGADEQFF
J: TRBJ2-1
D: .
size: few
V: TRBV24-1

DNA: TGCAGCGTTGAAAGCCTGTTCGGCTACACCTTC
CDR3: CSVESLFGYTF
J: TRBJ1-2
D: .
size: .
V: TRBV29-1

DNA: TGTGCCACCAGCTTCCTAAGAACCGGGGCGCGGGTTTCTAATTCACCCCTCCACTTT
CDR3: CATSFLRTGARVSNSPLHF
J: TRBJ1-6
D: .
size: .
V: TRBV15

DNA: TGTGCCAGCAGCTTAGATCGGTGGGAGCAGTACTTC
CDR3: CASSLDRWEQYF
J: TRBJ2-7
D: .
size: .
V: TRBV11-2

DNA: TGTGCCAGCAGTTTAAGACTTCCCGCGGGTAGCTCCTACAATGAGCAGTTCTTC
CDR3: CASSLRLPAGSSYNEQFF
J: TRBJ2-1
D: .
size: .
V: TRBV27

DNA: TGTGCTAGTGGTTTGGCCGCCCGAACAGGGCAAGAGACCCAGTACTTC
CDR3: CASGLAARTGQETQYF
J: TRBJ2-5
D: .
size: few
V: TRBV12-5

DNA: TGTGCCAGCACCCACAGGGGTGGCTACACCTTC
CDR3: CASTHRGGYTF
J: TRBJ1-2
D: TRBD1
size: .
V: TRBV7-9

DNA: TGTGCCAGCAGTGGACTCAACGGACTCGACTTGTACGAGCAGTACTTC
CDR3: CASSGLNGLDLYEQYF
J: TRBJ2-7
D: .
size: few
V: TRBV27